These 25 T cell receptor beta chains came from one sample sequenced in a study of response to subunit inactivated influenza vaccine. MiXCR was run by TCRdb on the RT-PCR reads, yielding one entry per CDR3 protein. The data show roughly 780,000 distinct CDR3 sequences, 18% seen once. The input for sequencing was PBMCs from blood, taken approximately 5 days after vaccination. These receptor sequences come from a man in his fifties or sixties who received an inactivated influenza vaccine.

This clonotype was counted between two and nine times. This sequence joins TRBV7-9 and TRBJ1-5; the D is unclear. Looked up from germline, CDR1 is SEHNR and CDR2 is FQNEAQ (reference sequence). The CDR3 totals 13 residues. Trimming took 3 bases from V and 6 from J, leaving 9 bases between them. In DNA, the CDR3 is TGTGCCAGCAGCTTGGACTCCGGTCAGCCCCAGCATTTT. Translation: CASSLDSGQPQHF.

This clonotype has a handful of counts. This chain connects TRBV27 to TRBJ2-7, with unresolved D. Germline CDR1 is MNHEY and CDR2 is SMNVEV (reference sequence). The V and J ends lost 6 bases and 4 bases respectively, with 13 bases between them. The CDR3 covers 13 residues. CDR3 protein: CASRSSGGYEQYF. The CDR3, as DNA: TGTGCCAGCAGATCCTCCGGTGGTTACGAGCAGTACTTC.

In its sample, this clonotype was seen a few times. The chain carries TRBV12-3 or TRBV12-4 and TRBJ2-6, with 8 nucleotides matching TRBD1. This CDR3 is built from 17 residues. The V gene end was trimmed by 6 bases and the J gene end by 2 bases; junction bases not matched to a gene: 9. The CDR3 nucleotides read TGTGCCAGCAGGGGCAGGGGGCAGGTTACTGGGGCCAACGTCCTGACTTTC. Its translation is CASRGRGQVTGANVLTF.

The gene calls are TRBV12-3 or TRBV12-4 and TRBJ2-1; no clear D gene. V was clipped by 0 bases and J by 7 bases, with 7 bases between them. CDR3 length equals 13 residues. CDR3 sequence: CASSLAKWNEQFF. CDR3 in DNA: TGTGCCAGCAGTTTAGCAAAATGGAATGAGCAGTTCTTC.

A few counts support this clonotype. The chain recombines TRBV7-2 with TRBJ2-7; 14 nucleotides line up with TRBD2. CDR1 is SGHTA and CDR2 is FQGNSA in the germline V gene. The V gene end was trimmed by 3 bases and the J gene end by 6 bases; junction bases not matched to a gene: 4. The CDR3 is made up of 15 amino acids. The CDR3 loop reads CASSLTSGGATEQYF. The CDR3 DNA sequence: TGTGCCAGCAGCTTGACTAGCGGGGGGGCTACCGAGCAGTACTTC.

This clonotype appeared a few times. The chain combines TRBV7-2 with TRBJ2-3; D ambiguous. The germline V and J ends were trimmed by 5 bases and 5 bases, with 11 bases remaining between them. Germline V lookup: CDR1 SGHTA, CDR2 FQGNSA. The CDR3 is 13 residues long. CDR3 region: CASSGEQIDTQYF. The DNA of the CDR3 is TGTGCCAGCAGCGGAGAGCAGATAGATACGCAGTATTTT.

The CDR3 loop reads CASSVGPGKVIHEQYF. In DNA form, the CDR3 reads TGTGCCAGCAGCGTAGGTCCAGGGAAGGTCATCCACGAGCAGTACTTC. The rearrangement joins TRBV9 to TRBJ2-7; perhaps TRBD1 as D (5 bases). Germline assignment: CDR1 SGDLS and CDR2 YYNGEE. The V and J ends lost 0 bases and 5 bases respectively, with 18 bases between them. The CDR3 covers 16 residues. The variable domain in full, with the rest retrieved from reference TRBV9 and TRBJ2-7, is DSGVTQTPKHLITATGQRVTLRCSPRSGDLSVYWYQQSLDQGLQFLIQYYNGEERAKGNILERFSAQQFPDLHSELNLSSLELGDSALYFCASSVGPGKVIHEQYFGPGTRLTVT.

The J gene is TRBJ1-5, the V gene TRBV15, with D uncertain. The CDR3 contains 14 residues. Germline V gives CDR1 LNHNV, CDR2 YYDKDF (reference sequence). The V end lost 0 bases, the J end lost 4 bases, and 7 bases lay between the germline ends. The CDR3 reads CATSREAGNQPQHF. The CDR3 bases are TGTGCCACCAGCAGAGAGGCGGGGAATCAGCCCCAGCATTTT.

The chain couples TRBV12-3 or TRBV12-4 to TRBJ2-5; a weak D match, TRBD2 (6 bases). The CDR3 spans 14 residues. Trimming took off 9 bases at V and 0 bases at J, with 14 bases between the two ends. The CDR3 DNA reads TGTGCCAGTGACTCGGGACTGGACCAAGAGACCCAGTACTTC. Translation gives CASDSGLDQETQYF.

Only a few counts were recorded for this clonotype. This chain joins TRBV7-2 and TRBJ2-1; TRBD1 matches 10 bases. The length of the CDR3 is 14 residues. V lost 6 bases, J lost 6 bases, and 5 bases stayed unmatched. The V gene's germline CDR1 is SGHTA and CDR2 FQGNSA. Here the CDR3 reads CASSQGTGVNEQFF. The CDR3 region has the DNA TGTGCCAGCAGTCAAGGGACAGGGGTCAATGAGCAGTTCTTC.

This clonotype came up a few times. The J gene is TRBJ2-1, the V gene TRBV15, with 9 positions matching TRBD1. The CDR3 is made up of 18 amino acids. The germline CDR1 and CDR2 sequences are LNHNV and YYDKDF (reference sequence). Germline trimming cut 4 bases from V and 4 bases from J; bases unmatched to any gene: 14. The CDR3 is CATSIIPSRDRAYNEQFF. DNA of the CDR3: TGTGCCACCAGCATCATACCCAGCCGGGACAGGGCTTACAATGAGCAGTTCTTC.

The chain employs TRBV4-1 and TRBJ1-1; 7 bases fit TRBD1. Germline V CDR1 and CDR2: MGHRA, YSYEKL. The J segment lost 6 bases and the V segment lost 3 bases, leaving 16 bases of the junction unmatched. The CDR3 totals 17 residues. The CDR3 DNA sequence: TGCGCCAGCAGCCAGGCCACAGACAGGGTAGCTCATGCTGAAGCTTTCTTT. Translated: CASSQATDRVAHAEAFF.

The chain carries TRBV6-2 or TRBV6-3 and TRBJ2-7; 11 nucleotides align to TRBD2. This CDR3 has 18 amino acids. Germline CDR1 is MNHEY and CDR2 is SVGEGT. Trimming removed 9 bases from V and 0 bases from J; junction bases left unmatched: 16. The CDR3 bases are TGTGCCAGTCAAACCGGACACACTAGCGGGGGACTCTCCTACGAGCAGTACTTC. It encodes CASQTGHTSGGLSYEQYF.

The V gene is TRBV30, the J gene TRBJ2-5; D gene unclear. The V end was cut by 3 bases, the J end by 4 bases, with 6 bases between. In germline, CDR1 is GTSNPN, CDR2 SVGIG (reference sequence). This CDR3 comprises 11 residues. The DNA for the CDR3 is TGTGCCTGGAGGGGTTTAGAGACCCAGTACTTC. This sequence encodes CAWRGLETQYF. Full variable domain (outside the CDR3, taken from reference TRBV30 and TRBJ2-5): SQTIHQWPATLVQPVGSPLSLECTVEGTSNPNLYWYRQAAGRGLQLLFYSVGIGQISSEVPQNLSASRPQDRQFILSSKKLLLSDSGFYLCAWRGLETQYFGPGTRLLVL.

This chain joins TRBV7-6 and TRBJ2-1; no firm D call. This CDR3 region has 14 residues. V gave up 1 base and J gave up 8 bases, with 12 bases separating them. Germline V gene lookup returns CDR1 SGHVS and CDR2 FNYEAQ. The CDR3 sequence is CASSLEAGFHEQFF. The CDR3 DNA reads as TGTGCCAGCAGCTTAGAGGCAGGATTTCATGAGCAGTTCTTC.

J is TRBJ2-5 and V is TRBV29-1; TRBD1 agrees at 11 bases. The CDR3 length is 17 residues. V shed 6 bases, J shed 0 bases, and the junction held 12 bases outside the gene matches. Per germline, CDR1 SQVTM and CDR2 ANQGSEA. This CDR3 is CSVRGTGGSINQETQYF. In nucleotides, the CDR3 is TGCAGCGTCCGCGGGACAGGGGGTTCCATTAACCAAGAGACCCAGTACTTC.

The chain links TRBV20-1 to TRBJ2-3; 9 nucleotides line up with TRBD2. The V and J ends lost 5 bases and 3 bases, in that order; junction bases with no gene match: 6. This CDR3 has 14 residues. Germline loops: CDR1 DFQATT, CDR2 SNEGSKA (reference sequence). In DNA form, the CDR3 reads TGCAGTGCTCAAAACGGACTAGCGACAGATACGCAGTATTTT. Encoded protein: CSAQNGLATDTQYF.

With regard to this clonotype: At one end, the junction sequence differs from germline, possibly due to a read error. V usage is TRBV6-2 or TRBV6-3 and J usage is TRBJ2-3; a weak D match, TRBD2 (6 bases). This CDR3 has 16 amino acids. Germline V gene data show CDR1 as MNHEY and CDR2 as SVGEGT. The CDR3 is CTSSRPGGFGTDTQYF. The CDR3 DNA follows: TGTACCAGCAGCCGCCCAGGAGGGTTCGGCACAGATACGCAGTATTTT.

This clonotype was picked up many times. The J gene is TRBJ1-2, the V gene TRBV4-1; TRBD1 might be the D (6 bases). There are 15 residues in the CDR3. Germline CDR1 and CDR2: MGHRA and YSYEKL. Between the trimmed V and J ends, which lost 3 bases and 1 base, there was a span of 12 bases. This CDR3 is CASSQYRDSNYGYTF. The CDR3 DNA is TGCGCCAGCAGCCAGTACAGGGATAGTAACTATGGCTACACCTTC.

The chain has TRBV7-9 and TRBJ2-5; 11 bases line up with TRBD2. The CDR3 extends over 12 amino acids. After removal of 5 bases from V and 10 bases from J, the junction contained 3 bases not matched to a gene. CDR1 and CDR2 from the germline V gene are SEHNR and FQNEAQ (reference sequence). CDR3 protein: CASSTGLADQYF. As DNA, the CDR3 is TGTGCCAGCAGCACGGGACTAGCGGACCAGTACTTC.

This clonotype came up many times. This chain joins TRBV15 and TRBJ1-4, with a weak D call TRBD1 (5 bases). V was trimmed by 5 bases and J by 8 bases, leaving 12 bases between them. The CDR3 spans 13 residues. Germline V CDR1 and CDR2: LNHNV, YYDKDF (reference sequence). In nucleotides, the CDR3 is TGTGCCACCAGCCCCACGGGGGGAGAAAAACTGTTTTTT. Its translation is CATSPTGGEKLFF.

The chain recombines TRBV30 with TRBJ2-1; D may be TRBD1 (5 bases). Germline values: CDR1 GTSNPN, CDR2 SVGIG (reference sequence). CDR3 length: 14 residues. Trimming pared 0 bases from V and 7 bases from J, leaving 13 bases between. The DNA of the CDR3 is TGTGCCTGGAGTGTTAGCATAGGGGTTAATGAGCAGTTCTTC. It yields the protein CAWSVSIGVNEQFF.

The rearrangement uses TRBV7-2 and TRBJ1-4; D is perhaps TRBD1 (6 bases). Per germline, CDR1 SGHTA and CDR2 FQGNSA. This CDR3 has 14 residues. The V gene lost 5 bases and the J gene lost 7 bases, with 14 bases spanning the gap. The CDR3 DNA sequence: TGTGCCAGCAGCGAGGGGGGGTCTTCTGAAAAACTGTTTTTT. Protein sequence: CASSEGGSSEKLFF.

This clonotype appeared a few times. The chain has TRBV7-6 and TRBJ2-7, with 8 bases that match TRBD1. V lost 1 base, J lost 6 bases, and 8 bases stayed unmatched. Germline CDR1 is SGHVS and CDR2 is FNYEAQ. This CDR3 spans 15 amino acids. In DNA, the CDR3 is TGTGCCAGCAGCTTAGGACAGGGGATGCCTGGCGAGCAGTACTTC. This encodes CASSLGQGMPGEQYF.

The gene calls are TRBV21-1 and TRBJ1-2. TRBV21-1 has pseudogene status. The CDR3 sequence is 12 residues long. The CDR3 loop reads CASSKGGYGYTF. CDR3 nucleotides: TGTGCCAGCAGCAAAGGTGGCTATGGCTACACCTTC.